These 21 T cell receptor beta chains share one sample of origin, sequenced in a study of cytomegalovirus exposure and HLA in healthy donors. With 60 Vbeta and 13 Jbeta primers, the PCR was carried out. The assay was immunoSEQ multiplex PCR, and TCRdb's table has in-frame clones only and misses some. This sample yields under 100,000 clones, of which approximately 70% are seen a single time; over 12% belongs to the top ten. Sample: PBMCs. The receptors here all came from a woman aged 50 to 60 in good health and CMV-seropositive.

The chain has TRBV30 and TRBJ2-7, with 10 bases that match TRBD2. Trimming at V came to 0 bases and at J to 4 bases, leaving 3 bases not matched to a gene. CDR3 size: 14 residues. From germline, CDR1 is GTSNPN and CDR2 SVGIG (reference sequence). In nucleotides, the CDR3 is TGTGCCTGGAGTGTGATTAGCGGGAGGTACGAGCAGTACTTC. It yields the protein CAWSVISGRYEQYF. Combining the CDR3 with reference TRBV30 and TRBJ2-7 gives the whole variable domain SQTIHQWPATLVQPVGSPLSLECTVEGTSNPNLYWYRQAAGRGLQLLFYSVGIGQISSEVPQNLSASRPQDRQFILSSKKLLLSDSGFYLCAWSVISGRYEQYFGPGTRLTVT.

The chain recombines TRBV28 with TRBJ1-1; D not certain. Germline CDR1 reads MDHEN; CDR2 reads SYDVKM. This CDR3 spans 13 amino acids. Trimming took 7 bases from V and 3 from J, leaving 12 bases between them. The CDR3 region has the DNA TGTGCCAGCATGCGGGCTGGGTACACTGAAGCTTTCTTT. Protein: CASMRAGYTEAFF.

The chain has TRBV2 and TRBJ2-2, with 11 bases aligning to TRBD2. Germline CDR1 is SNHLY and CDR2 is FYNNEI. V dropped 5 bases and J dropped 7; count of bases not matched to a gene: 6. The CDR3 is 15 residues long. The CDR3 loop reads CASSLAGGYGGELFF. Here the CDR3 DNA reads TGTGCCAGCAGTTTAGCGGGAGGGTATGGCGGGGAGCTGTTTTTT.

Comment on this clone: This same CDR3 is encoded by further DNA sequences in the sample. The chain couples TRBV2 to TRBJ2-7; D gene ambiguous. Germline loops: CDR1 SNHLY, CDR2 FYNNEI. The CDR3 is 12 amino acids. The CDR3 DNA reads TGTTCCAAGCAGAACGCGGCATACGAGCAGTACTTC. This codes for CSKQNAAYEQYF.

The chain is built from TRBV30 and TRBJ2-1, with D maybe TRBD2 (6 bases). Germline V gives CDR1 GTSNPN, CDR2 SVGIG (reference sequence). Trimming took 4 bases from V and 4 from J, leaving 20 bases between them. The CDR3 totals 16 residues. The CDR3 region is CAWMDPFGRGYNEQFF. The CDR3 DNA is TGTGCCTGGATGGACCCCTTCGGGCGGGGATACAATGAGCAGTTCTTC.

The V call is TRBV29-1, the J call TRBJ1-2; D unclear. The CDR3 covers 14 residues. Germline V gene lookup returns CDR1 SQVTM and CDR2 ANQGSEA. V was clipped by 6 bases and J by 4 bases, with 18 bases between them. CDR3 sequence reads: CSVPRVPVRYGYTF. The CDR3 bases are TGCAGCGTACCCCGGGTTCCGGTCCGCTATGGCTACACCTTC.

This chain uses TRBV11-2 with TRBJ1-2, with TRBD1 identical over 7 bases. The ends lost 4 bases at V and 4 bases at J; junction bases unmatched: 9. Germline V gene lookup returns CDR1 SGHAT and CDR2 FQNNGV. This CDR3 region has 15 residues. The CDR3 DNA sequence: TGTGCCAGCAGCTCCCTCGGGCAGGGGGTCTATGGCTACACCTTC. This codes for CASSSLGQGVYGYTF.

The chain carries TRBV5-1 and TRBJ1-4, with D tentatively TRBD1 (5 bases). CDR3 length: 17 amino acids. The germline V and J ends were trimmed by 7 bases and 3 bases, with 22 bases remaining between them. Germline CDR1 SGHRS, CDR2 YFSETQ. As DNA, the CDR3 is TGCGCCAGCGCCCTTCGGGGAACCGGGGGATCTAATGAAAAACTGTTTTTT. It specifies CASALRGTGGSNEKLFF.

This rearrangement joins TRBV28 to TRBJ1-2, with TRBD1 matching 7 bases. Germline V CDR1 and CDR2: MDHEN, SYDVKM. Trimming removed 6 bases from V and 7 bases from J; junction bases left unmatched: 8. This CDR3 is 13 amino acids long. The CDR3 loop reads CASRRDRVGGYTF. The DNA of the CDR3 is TGTGCCAGCAGACGAGACAGGGTAGGTGGCTACACCTTC.

J is TRBJ2-3 and V is TRBV9; 11 positions match TRBD2. V dropped 5 bases and J dropped 4; count of bases not matched to a gene: 6. CDR3 size: 15 residues. Looked up from germline, CDR1 is SGDLS and CDR2 is YYNGEE. The CDR3 spells CASSTSGRRADTQYF. For the CDR3, the DNA is TGTGCCAGCAGTACTAGCGGGAGAAGGGCAGATACGCAGTATTTT.

The J gene is TRBJ2-1, the V gene TRBV19; 7 positions agree with TRBD1. Germline trimming cut 7 bases from V and 1 base from J; bases unmatched to any gene: 7. CDR3 length: 15 residues. CDR1 and CDR2 (germline): LNHDA, SQIVND (reference sequence). As DNA, the CDR3 is TGTGCCAGTACCACTACAGGGGCGTCCTACAATGAGCAGTTCTTC. Its protein product is CASTTTGASYNEQFF.

For this clone: The junction departs from the called germline gene at one end, perhaps through a read error. The chain combines TRBV7-2 with TRBJ2-7; D may be TRBD2 (6 bases). CDR3 length: 14 amino acids. CDR1 and CDR2 from the germline V gene are SGHTA and FQGNSA. CDR3 bases: TGCGCCAGCAGCCTAGTCATGACTAGAGGCGAGCAGTACTTC. This codes for CASSLVMTRGEQYF.

The rearrangement joins TRBV6-6 to TRBJ2-1; TRBD2 matches 7 bases. The V segment lost 10 bases and the J segment 5 bases; nucleotides outside the gene matches: 14. There are 15 residues in the CDR3. Germline V CDR1 and CDR2: MNHNY, SVGAGI (reference sequence). CDR3 nucleotides: TGTGCCACTCGAACAGGACTAGTGGGGAACAATGAGCAGTTCTTC. Translated, it gives CATRTGLVGNNEQFF.

The V call is TRBV6-1, the J call TRBJ2-2; TRBD1 might be the D (6 bases). V lost 6 bases and J lost 1, with 9 bases in between. Per germline, CDR1 MNHNS and CDR2 SASEGT. The CDR3 is 14 residues long. CDR3 DNA sequence: TGTGCCAGCAGCGTACAGGGGAACACCGGGGAGCTGTTTTTT. Translating gives CASSVQGNTGELFF.

This rearrangement joins TRBV5-6 to TRBJ2-7; D is uncertain. The CDR3 is 13 residues long. V gave up 4 bases and J gave up 1 base, with 9 bases separating them. Germline-derived CDR1 and CDR2 are SGHDT and YYEEEE. CDR3: CASSDTASYEQYF. Written as DNA, the CDR3 is TGTGCCAGCAGCGATACAGCTTCCTACGAGCAGTACTTC.

V usage is TRBV5-1 and J usage is TRBJ1-3; D is possibly TRBD1 (5 bases). Between the trimmed V and J ends, which lost 8 bases and 0 bases, there was a span of 12 bases. This CDR3 region has 14 residues. Looked up from germline, CDR1 is SGHRS and CDR2 is YFSETQ. In DNA form, the CDR3 reads TGCGCCAGTCAGACAGACCTCTCTGGAAACACCATATATTTT. This gives the protein CASQTDLSGNTIYF.

The rearrangement joins TRBV2 to TRBJ1-1; D is uncertain. The germline gives CDR1 SNHLY, CDR2 FYNNEI. The V end lost 2 bases, the J end lost 5 bases, and 6 bases lay between the germline ends. The CDR3 has 12 residues. CDR3 in amino acids: CASSERRTEAFF. CDR3 coding DNA: TGTGCCAGCAGTGAACGGCGGACTGAAGCTTTCTTT.

This clone came up once. The chain combines TRBV15 with TRBJ2-7; the D gene is possibly TRBD1 (5 bases). The V gene lost 1 base and the J gene lost 6 bases, with 19 bases spanning the gap. The CDR3 is made up of 16 amino acids. Germline CDR1 is LNHNV and CDR2 is YYDKDF (reference sequence). CDR3 in DNA: TGTGCCACCAGCAGAGCCGAGGACACTTATCGACTCGAGCAGTACTTC. Protein sequence: CATSRAEDTYRLEQYF. Filled out from reference TRBV15 and TRBJ2-7, the complete variable domain reads DAMVIQNPRYQVTQFGKPVTLSCSQTLNHNVMYWYQQKSSQAPKLLFHYYDKDFNNEADTPDNFQSRRPNTSFCFLDIRSPGLGDTAMYLCATSRAEDTYRLEQYFGPGTRLTVT.

The rearrangement uses TRBV6-5 and TRBJ2-5; 7 nucleotides agree with TRBD2. The length of the CDR3 is 15 residues. Trimming removed 8 bases from V and 6 bases from J; junction bases left unmatched: 15. CDR1 and CDR2 from the germline V gene are MNHEY and SVGAGI. Here the CDR3 DNA reads TGTGCCAGCTCTCGGGGGGACGCCAGCGGAAAGACCCAGTACTTC. This codes for CASSRGDASGKTQYF.

The chain recombines TRBV5-5 with TRBJ2-7; 14 nucleotides agree with TRBD2. Germline V CDR1 and CDR2: SGHKS, YYEKEE (reference sequence). CDR3 length: 15 amino acids. Trimming took 4 bases from V and 7 from J; bases not matched to a gene: 7. CDR3 sequence reads: CASSQPGLAGGEQYF. CDR3 sequence (DNA): TGTGCCAGCAGCCAACCCGGACTAGCGGGAGGTGAGCAGTACTTC.

V is TRBV28 and J is TRBJ2-5; 11 bases align to TRBD2. Unmatched junction bases numbered 7, after V lost 5 bases and J lost 2 bases. Germline CDR1 MDHEN, CDR2 SYDVKM. The CDR3 runs 16 residues. CDR3 DNA sequence: TGTGCCAGCAGTCTCGGGACTAGCGGATATCAAGAGACCCAGTACTTC. Its translation is CASSLGTSGYQETQYF.